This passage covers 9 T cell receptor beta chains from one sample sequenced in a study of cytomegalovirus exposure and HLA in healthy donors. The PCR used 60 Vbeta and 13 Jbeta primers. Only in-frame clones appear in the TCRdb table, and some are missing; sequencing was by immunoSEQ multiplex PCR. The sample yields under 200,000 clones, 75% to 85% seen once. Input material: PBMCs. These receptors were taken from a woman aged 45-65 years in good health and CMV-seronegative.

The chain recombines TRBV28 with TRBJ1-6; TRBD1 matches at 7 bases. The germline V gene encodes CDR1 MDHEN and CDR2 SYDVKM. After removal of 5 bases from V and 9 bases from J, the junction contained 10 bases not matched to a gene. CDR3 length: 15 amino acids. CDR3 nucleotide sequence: TGTGCCAGCAGTCCGTTGGACAGGTCCCTTTCACCCCTCCACTTT. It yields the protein CASSPLDRSLSPLHF.

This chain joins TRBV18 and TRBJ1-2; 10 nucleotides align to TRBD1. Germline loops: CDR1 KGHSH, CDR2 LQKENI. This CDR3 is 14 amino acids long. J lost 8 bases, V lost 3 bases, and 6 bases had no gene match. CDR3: CASSPGTGEDGYTF. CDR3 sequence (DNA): TGTGCCAGCTCACCTGGGACAGGGGAAGACGGCTACACCTTC.

For the CDR3, the DNA is TGTGCCAGCTCTATTGTGGCCGGGCCCTTGGGAGATCAGCCCCAGCATTTT. Translated: CASSIVAGPLGDQPQHF. The rearrangement joins TRBV18 to TRBJ1-5; D uncertain. Trimming pared 6 bases from V and 5 bases from J, leaving 23 bases between. Germline-derived CDR1 and CDR2 are KGHSH and LQKENI. There are 17 residues in the CDR3.

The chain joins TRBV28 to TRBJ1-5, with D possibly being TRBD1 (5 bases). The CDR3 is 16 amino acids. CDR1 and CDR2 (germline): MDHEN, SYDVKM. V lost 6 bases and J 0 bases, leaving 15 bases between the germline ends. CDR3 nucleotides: TGTGCCAGCAGCACTGTCGGGGGTGGTAGCAATCAGCCCCAGCATTTT. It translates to CASSTVGGGSNQPQHF.

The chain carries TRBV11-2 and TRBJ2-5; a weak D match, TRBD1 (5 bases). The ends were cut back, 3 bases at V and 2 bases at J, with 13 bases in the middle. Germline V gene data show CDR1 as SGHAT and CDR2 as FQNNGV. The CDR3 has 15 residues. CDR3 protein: CASSFRAGRQETQYF. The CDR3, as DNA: TGTGCCAGCAGCTTCAGGGCTGGAAGGCAAGAGACCCAGTACTTC.

The CDR3: CASSLILAGGKDTQYF. CDR3 coding DNA: TGTGCCAGCAGCCTAATACTAGCGGGGGGGAAAGATACGCAGTATTTT. This chain uses TRBV5-4 with TRBJ2-3; 13 bases agree with TRBD2. Germline CDR1 is SGHNT and CDR2 is YYREEE (reference sequence). J gave up 5 bases and V 4 bases, and 7 bases lay outside the gene matches. The CDR3 is 16 amino acids.

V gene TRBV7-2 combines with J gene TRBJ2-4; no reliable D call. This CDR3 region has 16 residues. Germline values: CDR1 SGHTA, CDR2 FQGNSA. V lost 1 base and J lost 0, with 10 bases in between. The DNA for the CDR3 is TGTGCCAGCAGCTTAGTTGGCCCGATAGCCAAAAACATTCAGTACTTC. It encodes CASSLVGPIAKNIQYF.

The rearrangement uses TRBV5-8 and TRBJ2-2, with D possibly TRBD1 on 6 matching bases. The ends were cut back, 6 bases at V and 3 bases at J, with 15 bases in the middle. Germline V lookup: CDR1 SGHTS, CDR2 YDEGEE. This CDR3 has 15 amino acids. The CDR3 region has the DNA TGTGCCAGCACTCCCCGAGAGGGGGACACCGGGGAGCTGTTTTTT. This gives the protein CASTPREGDTGELFF.

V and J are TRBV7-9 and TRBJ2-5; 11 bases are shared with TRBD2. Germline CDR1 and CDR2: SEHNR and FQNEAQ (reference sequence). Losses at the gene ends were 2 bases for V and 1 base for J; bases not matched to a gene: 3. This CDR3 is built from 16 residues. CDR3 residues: CASSLRLAGGQETQYF. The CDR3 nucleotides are TGTGCCAGCAGCTTACGCCTAGCGGGGGGCCAAGAGACCCAGTACTTC. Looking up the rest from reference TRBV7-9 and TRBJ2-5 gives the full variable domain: DTGVSQNPRHKITKRGQNVTFRCDPISEHNRLYWYRQTLGQGPEFLTYFQNEAQLEKSRLLSDRFSAERPKGSFSTLEIQRTEQGDSAMYLCASSLRLAGGQETQYFGPGTRLLVL.